The rows below give T cell receptor beta chains drawn from one sample of a study of T-cell memory formation after mild COVID-19. TCRdb re-called the 5' RACE reads through MiXCR, storing one row per CDR3 protein. Among under 200,000 distinct CDR3 sequences listed, roughly 13% were seen once. The sequenced sample was PBMCs or a T cell subset sorted from them (not recorded which). The source is a man aged 18-30 years who had mild COVID-19 (a few samples of this study predate the infection). Cell type and time point are not known. Both conserved end residues are part of each CDR3. Fields, in order: D gene, clone size, V gene, J gene, CDR3 protein, CDR3 DNA. A D gene is named only where the DNA matches it firmly. Clone size is not always given. Where it is, it says once, few, many or a class for expanded clones.

NA,many,TRBV28,TRBJ1-1,CATNPGGKKTEAFF,TGTGCCACTAACCCGGGGGGAAAGAAGACTGAAGCTTTCTTT
TRBD1,few,TRBV9,TRBJ2-7,CASSARTGDGQYF,TGTGCCAGCAGCGCAAGGACAGGGGATGGGCAGTACTTC
NA,NA,TRBV12-3/TRBV12-4,TRBJ2-3,CASTHFGGSTDTQYF,TGTGCCAGCACCCATTTCGGCGGGAGCACAGATACGCAGTATTTT
TRBD1,NA,TRBV19,TRBJ1-1,CASSIGGTANTEAFF,TGTGCCAGTAGTATAGGAGGGACAGCGAACACTGAAGCTTTCTTT
NA,many,TRBV5-1,TRBJ1-1,CASSPTGILNTEAFF,TGCGCCAGCAGCCCAACAGGAATTTTGAACACTGAAGCTTTCTTT
TRBD2,NA,TRBV4-3,TRBJ2-3,CASSQGTSGDTQYF,TGCGCCAGCAGTCAAGGGACTAGCGGGGATACGCAGTATTTT
NA,NA,TRBV4-3,TRBJ2-5,CASSQGIQETQYF,TGCGCCAGCAGCCAAGGTATCCAAGAGACCCAGTACTTC
NA,few,TRBV15,TRBJ2-4,CATSRDPFNRPWENIQYF,TGTGCCACCAGCAGAGATCCCTTTAATAGGCCCTGGGAGAACATTCAGTACTTC
TRBD1,NA,TRBV7-9,TRBJ1-6,CASSLPDRKGNSPLHF,TGTGCCAGCAGCCTACCGGACAGGAAGGGGAATTCACCCCTCCACTTT
NA,few,TRBV27,TRBJ1-2,CASRTRGAEVGYTF,TGTGCCAGCAGAACCAGGGGCGCGGAGGTTGGCTACACCTTC
NA,NA,TRBV6-5,TRBJ2-3,CASSYVWSDTQYF,TGTGCCAGCAGTTATGTCTGGTCAGATACGCAGTATTTT
TRBD1,NA,TRBV5-3,TRBJ2-2,CARTIGQGAKDTGELFF,TGTGCCAGAACCATAGGACAGGGGGCAAAAGACACCGGGGAGCTGTTTTTT
TRBD1,NA,TRBV5-6,TRBJ1-1,CASSLKDRGSTEAFF,TGTGCCAGCAGCTTGAAAGACAGGGGGTCCACTGAAGCTTTCTTT
TRBD1,few,TRBV19,TRBJ2-3,CASSIGTATQYF,TGTGCCAGTAGTATCGGGACAGCTACGCAGTATTTT
TRBD1,NA,TRBV7-6,TRBJ2-7,CASSSQQGQQYF,TGTGCCAGCAGCTCTCAACAGGGGCAGCAGTACTTC
NA,NA,TRBV5-6,TRBJ1-2,CASSLGPLVVF,TGTGCCAGCAGCTTGGGGCCCTTGGTTGTCTTC
NA,few,TRBV5-1,TRBJ1-3,CASSPTDPPGNTIYF,TGCGCCAGCAGCCCGACGGACCCGCCTGGAAACACCATATATTTT
NA,NA,TRBV20-1,TRBJ1-2,CSATWGPSNYGYTF,TGCAGTGCAACGTGGGGCCCCTCTAACTATGGCTACACCTTC
TRBD2,NA,TRBV28,TRBJ2-3,CASSSGGAWDTQYF,TGTGCCAGCAGCTCCGGGGGGGCCTGGGATACGCAGTATTTT
NA,NA,TRBV4-3,TRBJ2-2,CASSQEVAGRINTGELFF,TGCGCCAGCAGCCAAGAAGTGGCGGGCAGGATTAACACCGGGGAGCTGTTTTTT
NA,NA,TRBV5-6,TRBJ2-1,CASSTRQRSSYNEQFF,TGTGCCAGCAGCACTCGACAGCGTAGCTCCTACAATGAGCAGTTCTTC
TRBD1,NA,TRBV11-2,TRBJ1-1,CASSSSRGGLIIEAFF,TGTGCCAGCAGCTCGAGCAGGGGGGGACTAATCATTGAAGCTTTCTTT
NA,NA,TRBV6-6,TRBJ1-1,CASSYFSGNTEAFF,TGTGCCAGCAGTTACTTCTCAGGGAACACTGAAGCTTTCTTT
NA,NA,TRBV7-2,TRBJ2-1,CASSLATDEQFF,TGTGCCAGCAGCTTAGCGACGGATGAGCAGTTCTTC
TRBD2,many,TRBV24-1,TRBJ2-3,CATSDWGGDTQYF,TGTGCCACCAGTGATTGGGGGGGAGATACGCAGTATTTT
NA,many,TRBV2,TRBJ2-3,CASSEPFTDTQYF,TGTGCCAGCAGTGAACCCTTCACGGATACGCAGTATTTT
NA,NA,TRBV27,TRBJ2-7,CASSLATGYEQYF,TGTGCCAGCAGTTTAGCGACGGGCTACGAGCAGTACTTC
NA,NA,TRBV7-9,TRBJ2-6,CASRVSGANVLTF,TGTGCATCCAGGGTTTCTGGGGCCAACGTCCTGACTTTC
NA,many,TRBV28,TRBJ2-1,CASSTPGREQFF,TGTGCCAGCAGTACACCAGGACGTGAGCAGTTCTTC
TRBD2,NA,TRBV6-5,TRBJ2-5,CASSYTGGIQETQYF,TGTGCCAGCAGTTACACGGGGGGAATCCAAGAGACCCAGTACTTC
TRBD1,NA,TRBV4-3,TRBJ2-1,CASSQNRQGWQFF,TGCGCCAGCAGCCAAAACCGACAGGGGTGGCAGTTCTTC
NA,NA,TRBV7-8,TRBJ2-1,CASSLLGAREQFF,TGTGCCAGCAGCTTATTGGGGGCTCGGGAGCAGTTCTTC
NA,few,TRBV7-9,TRBJ2-5,CASTHSGTQETQYF,TGTGCCAGCACTCATTCCGGGACACAAGAGACCCAGTACTTC
NA,few,TRBV6-2/TRBV6-3,TRBJ2-1,CASTADRNYNEQFF,TGTGCCAGTACTGCGGACAGAAATTACAATGAGCAGTTCTTC
NA,many,TRBV5-4,TRBJ2-3,CASSLVTGRDTQYF,TGTGCCAGCAGCTTGGTTACGGGAAGGGATACGCAGTATTTT
TRBD1,few,TRBV12-3/TRBV12-4,TRBJ1-1,CASSSQGALNTEAFF,TGTGCCAGCAGTTCCCAGGGGGCCCTAAACACTGAAGCTTTCTTT
NA,many,TRBV7-3,TRBJ2-2,CASSPGGNTGELFF,TGTGCCAGCAGCCCCGGGGGAAACACCGGGGAGCTGTTTTTT
NA,few,TRBV4-2,TRBJ2-3,CASSQDLDTQYF,TGTGCCAGCAGCCAAGATTTGGATACGCAGTATTTT
TRBD1,few,TRBV7-2,TRBJ1-2,CASSSDRRNGYTF,TGTGCCAGCAGCTCGGACAGGCGTAATGGCTACACCTTC
NA,NA,TRBV7-6,TRBJ2-1,CASSQKRRTSYNEQFF,TGTGCCAGCAGCCAAAAGAGACGTACCTCCTACAATGAGCAGTTCTTC
TRBD2,NA,TRBV29-1,TRBJ2-5,CSVGTSGGQETQYF,TGCAGCGTTGGGACTAGCGGGGGGCAAGAGACCCAGTACTTC
TRBD1,few,TRBV15,TRBJ1-1,CATRFRGGAEAFF,TGTGCCACCAGATTCAGGGGGGGAGCTGAAGCTTTCTTT
NA,NA,TRBV15,TRBJ1-1,CATSRGKSGTLNTEAFF,TGTGCCACCAGCCGGGGAAAATCCGGGACCCTGAACACTGAAGCTTTCTTT
NA,few,TRBV30,TRBJ2-3,CAWTGNWGTDTQYF,TGTGCCTGGACGGGGAACTGGGGCACAGATACGCAGTATTTT
NA,few,TRBV5-1,TRBJ2-7,CASSSRLSYEQYF,TGCGCCAGCAGCTCGCGACTCTCCTACGAGCAGTACTTC
TRBD2,NA,TRBV4-1,TRBJ2-7,CASSHARSGGYEQYF,TGCGCCAGCAGCCATGCCCGGAGCGGGGGTTACGAGCAGTACTTC
TRBD2,NA,TRBV6-5,TRBJ2-5,CASSPGGLAGGSVQETQYF,TGTGCCAGCAGTCCCGGGGGACTAGCGGGGGGCTCGGTACAAGAGACCCAGTACTTC
TRBD1,many,TRBV7-2,TRBJ2-1,CASSLILGQGVFNEQFF,TGTGCCAGCAGCTTAATACTAGGACAGGGGGTTTTCAATGAGCAGTTCTTC
NA,few,TRBV4-1,TRBJ2-2,CASSPPGGVTGELFF,TGCGCCAGCAGCCCTCCAGGGGGGGTCACCGGGGAGCTGTTTTTT
NA,NA,TRBV5-1,TRBJ2-2,CASSSPTGSGELFF,TGCGCCAGCAGCTCTCCAACAGGGTCCGGGGAGCTGTTTTTT
NA,few,TRBV28,TRBJ1-1,CASRTRHTEAFF,TGTGCCAGCAGAACAAGGCACACTGAAGCTTTCTTT